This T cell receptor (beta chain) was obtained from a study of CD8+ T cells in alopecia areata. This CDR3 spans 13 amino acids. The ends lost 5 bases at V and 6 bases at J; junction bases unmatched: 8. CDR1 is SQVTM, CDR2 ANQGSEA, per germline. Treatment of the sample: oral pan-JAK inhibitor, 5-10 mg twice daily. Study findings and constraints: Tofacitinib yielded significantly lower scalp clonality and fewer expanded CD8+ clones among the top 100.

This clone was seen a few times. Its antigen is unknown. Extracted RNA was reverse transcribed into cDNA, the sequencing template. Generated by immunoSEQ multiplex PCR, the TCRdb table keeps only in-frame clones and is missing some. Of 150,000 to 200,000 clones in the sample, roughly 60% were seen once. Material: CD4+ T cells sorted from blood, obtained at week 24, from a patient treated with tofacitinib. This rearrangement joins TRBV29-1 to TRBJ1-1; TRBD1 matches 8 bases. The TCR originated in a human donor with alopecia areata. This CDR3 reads CSVTGTGAPEAFF. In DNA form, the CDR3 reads TGCAGCGTTACCGGGACAGGCGCACCTGAAGCTTTCTTT.